This T cell receptor (beta chain) was profiled in a study of control samples from healthy donors and cancer patients. Some clones are missing from TCRdb's copy, which holds only in-frame ones; the method was immunoSEQ multiplex PCR. The sample holds approximately 210,000 clones; approximately 90% are singletons and the top ten take about 1.7%. CDR3 length equals 13 residues. V was shortened by 3 bases and J by 2 bases, with 7 bases between the two germline ends. Germline loops: CDR1 MNHEY, CDR2 SMNVEV (reference sequence). The chain uses TRBV27 and TRBJ1-2, with D uncertain. The TCR was taken from a man younger than 45 in good health. Material: blood. CDR3 DNA sequence: TGTGCCAGCAGTTTGTCCAGAAACTATGGCTACACCTTC. This gives the protein CASSLSRNYGYTF.